What follows describes a single TCR beta chain. Its antigen is undetermined. The data derive from a study of cytomegalovirus exposure and HLA in healthy donors. Study-wide results and caveats: The TCR clusters that emerged in the first cohort tended, a later analysis found, to co-occur in the approximately 130 validation repertoires.

The CDR3 has 13 amino acids. The ends were cut back, 5 bases at V and 3 bases at J, with 11 bases in the middle. CDR1 is SEHNR and CDR2 is FQNEAQ in the germline V gene (reference sequence). The method was immunoSEQ multiplex PCR; TCRdb's version includes in-frame clones alone and lacks a portion of them. Here the sample spans about 73,000 clones, approximately 95% being singletons. The donors were members of the approximately 130-subject validation cohort (separate from the approximately 730-subject first cohort). This chain connects TRBV7-9 to TRBJ2-7, with D maybe TRBD1 (5 bases). Input material: PBMCs. The clonotype was recovered from a man between 18 and 35 years old in good health and CMV-seronegative. Written as DNA, the CDR3 is TGTGCCAGCAGCCTAAGAACAGGCTACGAGCAGTACTTC. Residues: CASSLRTGYEQYF.